Presented here are 8 T cell receptor beta chains from one specimen sequenced in a study of blood T cells in healthy people across ages. Then a second PCR, running about 7 to 11 cycles, was carried out with a sample-barcoded 5' primer and a J-beta primer mix. TCRdb ran MiXCR on the 5' RACE reads and lists one entry per CDR3 protein. The sample lists about 900,000 distinct CDR3 sequences, about 44% occurring once. Material: blood. The receptors were sampled from a man aged 30 to 39 in good health.

V is TRBV11-1 and J is TRBJ2-3; 9 bases match TRBD2. There are 17 residues in the CDR3. The germline gives CDR1 SGHAT, CDR2 FQDESV (reference sequence). The V gene end was trimmed by 3 bases and the J gene end by 2 bases; junction bases not matched to a gene: 9. The CDR3 nucleotides are TGTGCCAGCAGCTTTCCCCGACTAGCGGAGAACACAGATACGCAGTATTTT. Its protein is CASSFPRLAENTDTQYF.

Note on this clonotype: This may be a read error, as it is one base from a much larger clone. The chain joins TRBV28 to TRBJ2-1; tentatively, D is TRBD1 (6 bases). The V end was cut by 10 bases, the J end by 0 bases, with 10 bases between. The CDR3 is made up of 13 amino acids. Germline CDR1 reads MDHEN; CDR2 reads SYDVKM. CDR3 coding DNA: TGTGCCACCACAGGGAGCTCCTACAATGAGCAGTTCTTC. Its protein product is CATTGSSYNEQFF. The whole variable domain, remainder taken from reference TRBV28 and TRBJ2-1, is DVKVTQSSRYLVKRTGEKVFLECVQDMDHENMFWYRQDPGLGLRLIYFSYDVKMKEKGDIPEGYSVSREKKERFSLILESASTNQTSMYLCATTGSSYNEQFFGPGTRLTVL.

This clonotype has at least ten counts. V and J are TRBV4-3 and TRBJ2-3; D is possibly TRBD2 (6 bases). This CDR3 has 18 residues. The germline V gene has CDR1 LGHNA and CDR2 YSLEER. The germline V and J ends were trimmed by 0 bases and 2 bases, with 18 bases remaining between them. CDR3 sequence (DNA): TGCGCCAGCAGCCAAGATAACTCGCGGGGAAGCCTCACAGATACGCAGTATTTT. Its translation: CASSQDNSRGSLTDTQYF.

The CDR3 is CRRGEGTEAFF. CDR3 coding DNA: TGCAGGAGGGGAGAAGGGACTGAAGCTTTCTTT. This chain connects TRBV20-1 to TRBJ1-1, with a weak D call TRBD1 (5 bases). Germline lookup yields CDR1 DFQATT and CDR2 SNEGSKA (reference sequence). The CDR3 length is 11 residues.

The rearrangement uses TRBV12-3 or TRBV12-4 and TRBJ2-7; TRBD2 might be the D (5 bases). The V end was cut by 6 bases, the J end by 7 bases, with 25 bases between. This CDR3 has 16 amino acids. CDR3 DNA sequence: TGTGCCAGCAGCCCCGGGATCCAAGAAGGGCTGGATGAGCAGTACTTC. Translation gives CASSPGIQEGLDEQYF.

V gene TRBV7-6 combines with J gene TRBJ2-2; 8 positions agree with TRBD1. With 4 bases clipped from V and 2 bases from J, the junction kept 12 bases outside the gene matches. This CDR3 contains 18 residues. CDR1 SGHVS and CDR2 FNYEAQ come from the germline V gene. The CDR3 DNA reads as TGTGCCAGCAGCTCCGGTTCCGGGACAGGAGTTAACACCGGGGAGCTGTTTTTT. It codes for CASSSGSGTGVNTGELFF.

The chain combines TRBV6-1 with TRBJ1-2, with 10 positions matching TRBD1. CDR1 and CDR2 from the germline V gene are MNHNS and SASEGT. Trimming removed 3 bases from V and 4 bases from J; junction bases left unmatched: 8. This CDR3 spans 16 amino acids. CDR3 loop: CASSDESRTGGYGYTF. The CDR3 DNA sequence: TGTGCCAGCAGTGATGAGAGCAGGACAGGGGGCTATGGCTACACCTTC.

The chain couples TRBV5-6 to TRBJ1-1; D gene uncertain. From germline, CDR1 is SGHDT and CDR2 YYEEEE. V lost 0 bases, J lost 7 bases, and 10 bases lay in between. The length of the CDR3 is 13 residues. The CDR3 is CASSLAEAIEAFF. Here the CDR3 DNA reads TGTGCCAGCAGCTTGGCAGAGGCTATTGAAGCTTTCTTT.